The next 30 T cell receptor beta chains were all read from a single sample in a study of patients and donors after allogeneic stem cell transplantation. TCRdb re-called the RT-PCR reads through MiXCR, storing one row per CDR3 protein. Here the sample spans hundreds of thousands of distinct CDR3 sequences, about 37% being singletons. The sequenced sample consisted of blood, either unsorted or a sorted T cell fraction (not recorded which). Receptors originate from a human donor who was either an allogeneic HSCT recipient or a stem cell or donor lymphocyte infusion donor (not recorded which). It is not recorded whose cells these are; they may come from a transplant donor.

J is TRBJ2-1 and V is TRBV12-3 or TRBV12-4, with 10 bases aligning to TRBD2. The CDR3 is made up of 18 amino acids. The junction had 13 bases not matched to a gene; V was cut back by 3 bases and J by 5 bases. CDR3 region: CASSFPQRASGGHNEQFF. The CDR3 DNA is TGTGCCAGCAGTTTCCCTCAACGGGCTAGCGGGGGACACAATGAGCAGTTCTTC.

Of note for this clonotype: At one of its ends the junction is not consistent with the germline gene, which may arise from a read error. The CDR3 DNA reads TGCGCGCTAGACAGGGTGGCGTCCTACGAGCAGTACTTC. Protein sequence: CALDRVASYEQYF. This rearrangement joins TRBV10-3 to TRBJ2-7, with 7 bases identical to TRBD1. CDR1 and CDR2 from the germline V gene are ENHRY and SYGVKD. The CDR3 consists of 13 residues.

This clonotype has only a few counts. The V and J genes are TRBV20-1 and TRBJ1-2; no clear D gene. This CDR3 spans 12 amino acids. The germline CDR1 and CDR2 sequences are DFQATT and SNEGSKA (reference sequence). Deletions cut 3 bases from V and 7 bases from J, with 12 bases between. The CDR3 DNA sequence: TGCAGTGCTAGGCCCAGAGGGTTTGGCTACACCTTC. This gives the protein CSARPRGFGYTF.

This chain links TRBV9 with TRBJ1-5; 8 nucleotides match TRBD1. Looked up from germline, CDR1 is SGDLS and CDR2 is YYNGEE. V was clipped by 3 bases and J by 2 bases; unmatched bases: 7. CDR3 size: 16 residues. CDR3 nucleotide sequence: TGTGCCAGCAGCGGAGGACAGGGCTACGGCAATCAGCCCCAGCATTTT. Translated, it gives CASSGGQGYGNQPQHF.

The CDR3 spells CASSPGLAGSLTDTQYF. The CDR3, as DNA: TGCGCCAGCAGCCCTGGACTAGCGGGTTCCTTGACAGATACGCAGTATTTT. This chain joins TRBV5-1 and TRBJ2-3; 11 bases line up with TRBD2. This CDR3 is built from 17 residues. Trimming took 4 bases from V and 3 from J; bases not matched to a gene: 10. The germline gives CDR1 SGHRS, CDR2 YFSETQ.

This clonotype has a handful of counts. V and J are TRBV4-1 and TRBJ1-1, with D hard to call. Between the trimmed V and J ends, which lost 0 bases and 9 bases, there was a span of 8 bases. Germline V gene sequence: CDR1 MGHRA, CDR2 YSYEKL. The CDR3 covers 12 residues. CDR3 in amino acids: CASSQDKAQAFF. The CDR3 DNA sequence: TGCGCCAGCAGCCAAGATAAGGCCCAAGCTTTCTTT.

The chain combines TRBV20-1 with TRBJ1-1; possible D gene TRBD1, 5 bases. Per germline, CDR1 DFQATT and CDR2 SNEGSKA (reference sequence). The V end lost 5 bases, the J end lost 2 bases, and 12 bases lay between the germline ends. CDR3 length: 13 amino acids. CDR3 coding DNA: TGCAGTGCTTCAAGGGGCCTCAACACTGAAGCTTTCTTT. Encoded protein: CSASRGLNTEAFF.

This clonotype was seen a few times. CDR3: CSAPWGTNSPLHF. The CDR3 coding sequence is TGCAGTGCCCCTTGGGGCACTAATTCACCCCTCCACTTT. The chain combines TRBV20-1 with TRBJ1-6, with D perhaps TRBD1 (5 bases). Trimming cost V 6 bases and J 6 bases, with 12 bases left between them. The CDR3 has 13 amino acids. Germline V gene data show CDR1 as DFQATT and CDR2 as SNEGSKA (reference sequence).

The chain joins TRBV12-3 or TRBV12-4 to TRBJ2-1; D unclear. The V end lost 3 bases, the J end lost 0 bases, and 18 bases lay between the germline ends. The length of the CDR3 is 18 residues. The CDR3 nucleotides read TGTGCCAGCAGTTTCAGGCAATCCCCGCTCAGCTCCTACAATGAGCAGTTCTTC. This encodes CASSFRQSPLSSYNEQFF.

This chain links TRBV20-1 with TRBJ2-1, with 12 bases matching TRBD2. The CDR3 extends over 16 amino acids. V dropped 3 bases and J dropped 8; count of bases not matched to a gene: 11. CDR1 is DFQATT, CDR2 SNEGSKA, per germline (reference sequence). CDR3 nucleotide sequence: TGCAGTGCTAGTCCCGCTCTAGCGGGGGGGCCGCATGAGCAGTTCTTC. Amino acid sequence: CSASPALAGGPHEQFF.

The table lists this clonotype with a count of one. CDR3 region: CASSYNRVEQYF. CDR3 coding DNA: TGTGCCAGCAGTTACAATCGGGTCGAGCAGTACTTC. The rearrangement joins TRBV6-5 to TRBJ2-7; no clear D. V lost 2 bases and J 6 bases, leaving 8 bases between the germline ends. Germline V CDR1 and CDR2: MNHEY, SVGAGI. CDR3 size: 12 residues.

The CDR3 here is CASSQEIGGAGWGEKLFF. In DNA, the CDR3 is TGCGCCAGCAGCCAAGAGATAGGGGGCGCAGGTTGGGGTGAAAAACTGTTTTTT. The J gene is TRBJ1-4, the V gene TRBV4-3; 7 bases match TRBD1. The CDR3 consists of 18 residues. V lost 0 bases to trimming and J lost 7 bases; unmatched junction nucleotides: 14. The germline CDR1 and CDR2 sequences are LGHNA and YSLEER.

This chain's CDR3 is CASSLIPGSNQPQHF. The CDR3 nucleotides are TGTGCCAGCAGTTTAATCCCGGGGAGCAATCAGCCCCAGCATTTT. The chain recombines TRBV12-3 or TRBV12-4 with TRBJ1-5; D is undetermined. Trimming left V 2 bases short and J 1 base short, with 9 bases between. The length of the CDR3 is 15 residues.

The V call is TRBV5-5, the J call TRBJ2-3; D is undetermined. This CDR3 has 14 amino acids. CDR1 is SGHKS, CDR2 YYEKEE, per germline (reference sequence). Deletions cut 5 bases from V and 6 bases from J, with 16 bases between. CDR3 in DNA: TGTGCCAGCAGAAGGACGGAAGCTTCGGATACGCAGTATTTT. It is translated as CASRRTEASDTQYF.

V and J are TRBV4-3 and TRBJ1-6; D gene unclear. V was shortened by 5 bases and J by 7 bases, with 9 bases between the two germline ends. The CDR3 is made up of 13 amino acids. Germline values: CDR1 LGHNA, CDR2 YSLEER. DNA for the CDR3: TGCGCCAGCAGCGGACTGCAGAATTCACCCCTCCACTTT. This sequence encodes CASSGLQNSPLHF.

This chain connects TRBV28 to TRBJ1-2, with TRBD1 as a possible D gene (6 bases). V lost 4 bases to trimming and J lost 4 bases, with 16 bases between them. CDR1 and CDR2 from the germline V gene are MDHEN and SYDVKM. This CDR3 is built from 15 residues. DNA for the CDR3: TGTGCCAGCAGTTATCCGGGGGCTTTAAGCTATGGCTACACCTTC. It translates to CASSYPGALSYGYTF.

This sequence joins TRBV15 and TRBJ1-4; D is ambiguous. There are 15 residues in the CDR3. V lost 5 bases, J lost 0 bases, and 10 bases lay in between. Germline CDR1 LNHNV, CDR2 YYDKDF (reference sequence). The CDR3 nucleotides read TGTGCCACCAGCCCGGAAGGCTCAACTAATGAAAAACTGTTTTTT. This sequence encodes CATSPEGSTNEKLFF.

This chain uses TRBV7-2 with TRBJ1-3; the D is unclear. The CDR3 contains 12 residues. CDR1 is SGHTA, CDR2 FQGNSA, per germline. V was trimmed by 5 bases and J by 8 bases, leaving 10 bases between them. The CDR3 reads CASSNPGDTIYF. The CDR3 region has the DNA TGTGCCAGCAGCAACCCCGGGGACACCATATATTTT.

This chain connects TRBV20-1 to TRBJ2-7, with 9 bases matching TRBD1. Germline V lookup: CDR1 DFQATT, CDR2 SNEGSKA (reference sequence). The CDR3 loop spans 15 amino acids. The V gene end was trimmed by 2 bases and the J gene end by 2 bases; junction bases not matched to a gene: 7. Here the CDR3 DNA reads TGCAGTGCTAGACCCCTGACAGGGGGACCCTACGAGCAGTACTTC. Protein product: CSARPLTGGPYEQYF.

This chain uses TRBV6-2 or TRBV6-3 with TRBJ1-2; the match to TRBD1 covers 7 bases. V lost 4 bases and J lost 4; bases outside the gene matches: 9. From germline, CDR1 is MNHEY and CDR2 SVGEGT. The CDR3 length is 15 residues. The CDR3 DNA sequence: TGTGCCAGCAGTTCCCCGGACAGGACCCTCTATGGCTACACCTTC. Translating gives CASSSPDRTLYGYTF.

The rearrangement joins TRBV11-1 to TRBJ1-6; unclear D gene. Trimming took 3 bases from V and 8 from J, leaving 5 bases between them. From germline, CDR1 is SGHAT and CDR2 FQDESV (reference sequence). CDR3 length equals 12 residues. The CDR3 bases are TGTGCCAGCAGCTTGACCTATTCACCCCTCCACTTT. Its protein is CASSLTYSPLHF.

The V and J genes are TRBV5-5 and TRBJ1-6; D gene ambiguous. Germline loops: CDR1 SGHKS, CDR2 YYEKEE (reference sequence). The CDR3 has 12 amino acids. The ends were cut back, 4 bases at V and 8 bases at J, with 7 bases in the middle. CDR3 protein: CASSVNDSPLHF. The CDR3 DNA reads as TGTGCCAGCAGCGTTAATGATTCACCCCTCCACTTT.

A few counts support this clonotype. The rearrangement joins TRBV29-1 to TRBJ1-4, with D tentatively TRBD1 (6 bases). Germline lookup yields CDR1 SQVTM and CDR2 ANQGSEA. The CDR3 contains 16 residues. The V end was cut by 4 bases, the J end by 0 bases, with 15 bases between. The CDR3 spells CSVVGGTPTTNEKLFF. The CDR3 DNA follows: TGCAGCGTTGTAGGCGGGACACCTACAACTAATGAAAAACTGTTTTTT.

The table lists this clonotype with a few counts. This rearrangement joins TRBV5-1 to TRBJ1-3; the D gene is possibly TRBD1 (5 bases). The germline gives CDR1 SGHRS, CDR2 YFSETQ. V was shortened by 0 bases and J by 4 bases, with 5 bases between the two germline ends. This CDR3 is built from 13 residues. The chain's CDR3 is CASSLDRGNTIYF. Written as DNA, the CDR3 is TGCGCCAGCAGCTTGGACAGGGGAAACACCATATATTTT.

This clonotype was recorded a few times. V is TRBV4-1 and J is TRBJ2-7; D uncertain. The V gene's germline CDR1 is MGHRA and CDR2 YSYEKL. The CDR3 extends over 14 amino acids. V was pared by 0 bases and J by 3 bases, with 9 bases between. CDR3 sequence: CASSQDRANYEQYF. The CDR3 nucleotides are TGCGCCAGCAGCCAAGATCGGGCGAACTACGAGCAGTACTTC.

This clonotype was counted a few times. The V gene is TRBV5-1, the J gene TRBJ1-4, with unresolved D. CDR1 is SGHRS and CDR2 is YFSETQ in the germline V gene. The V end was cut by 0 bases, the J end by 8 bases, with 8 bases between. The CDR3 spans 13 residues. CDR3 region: CASSLDRAEKLFF. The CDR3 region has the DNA TGCGCCAGCAGCTTGGACCGGGCGGAAAAACTGTTTTTT.

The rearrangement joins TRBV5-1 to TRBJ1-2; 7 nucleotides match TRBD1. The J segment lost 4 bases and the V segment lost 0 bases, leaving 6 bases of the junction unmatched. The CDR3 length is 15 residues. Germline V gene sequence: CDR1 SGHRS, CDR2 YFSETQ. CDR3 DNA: TGCGCCAGCAGCTTGGGGACAGGCACCTTCTATGGCTACACCTTC. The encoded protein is CASSLGTGTFYGYTF.

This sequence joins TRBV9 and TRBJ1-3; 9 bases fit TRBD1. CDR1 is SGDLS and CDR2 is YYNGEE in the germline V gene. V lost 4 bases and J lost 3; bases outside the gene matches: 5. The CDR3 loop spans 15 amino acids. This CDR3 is CASSSRDRVGNTIYF. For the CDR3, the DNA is TGTGCCAGCAGCTCCCGGGACAGGGTTGGAAACACCATATATTTT.

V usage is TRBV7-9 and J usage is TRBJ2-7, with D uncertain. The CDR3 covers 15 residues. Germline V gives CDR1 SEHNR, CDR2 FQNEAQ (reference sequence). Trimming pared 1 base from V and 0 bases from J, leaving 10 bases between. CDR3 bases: TGTGCCAGCAGCTTAGACTTACTCACCTCCTACGAGCAGTACTTC. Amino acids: CASSLDLLTSYEQYF.

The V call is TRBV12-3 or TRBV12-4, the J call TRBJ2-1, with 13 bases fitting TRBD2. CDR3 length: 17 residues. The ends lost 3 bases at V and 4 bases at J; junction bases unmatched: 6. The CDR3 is CASSFPGLAGWYNEQFF. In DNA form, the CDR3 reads TGTGCCAGCAGTTTTCCGGGACTAGCGGGGTGGTACAATGAGCAGTTCTTC.